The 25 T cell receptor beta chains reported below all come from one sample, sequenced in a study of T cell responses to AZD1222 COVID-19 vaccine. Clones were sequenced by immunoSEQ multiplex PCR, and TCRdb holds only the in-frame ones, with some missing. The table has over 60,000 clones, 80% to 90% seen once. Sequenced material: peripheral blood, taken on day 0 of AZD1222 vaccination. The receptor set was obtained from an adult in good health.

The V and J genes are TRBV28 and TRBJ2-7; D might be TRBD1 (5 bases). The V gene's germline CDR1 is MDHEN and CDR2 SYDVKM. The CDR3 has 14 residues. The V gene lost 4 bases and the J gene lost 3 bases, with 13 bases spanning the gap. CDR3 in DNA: TGTGCCAGCAGTTCGCCGACAGACCTCTACGAGCAGTACTTC. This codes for CASSSPTDLYEQYF.

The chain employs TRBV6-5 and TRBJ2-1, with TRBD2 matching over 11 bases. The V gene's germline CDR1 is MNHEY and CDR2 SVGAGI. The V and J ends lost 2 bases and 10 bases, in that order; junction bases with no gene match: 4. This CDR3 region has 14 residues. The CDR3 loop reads CASSYLAGGGEQFF. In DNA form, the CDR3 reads TGTGCCAGCAGTTACCTAGCGGGGGGCGGAGAGCAGTTCTTC.

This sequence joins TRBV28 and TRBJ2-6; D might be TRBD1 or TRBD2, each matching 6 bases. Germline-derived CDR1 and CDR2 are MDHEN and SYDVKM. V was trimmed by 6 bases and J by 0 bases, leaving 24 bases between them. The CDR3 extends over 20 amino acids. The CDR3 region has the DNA TGTGCCAGCAGCAAACATGGGTGGGGGGACATGGGCTCTGGGGCCAACGTCCTGACTTTC. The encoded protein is CASSKHGWGDMGSGANVLTF.

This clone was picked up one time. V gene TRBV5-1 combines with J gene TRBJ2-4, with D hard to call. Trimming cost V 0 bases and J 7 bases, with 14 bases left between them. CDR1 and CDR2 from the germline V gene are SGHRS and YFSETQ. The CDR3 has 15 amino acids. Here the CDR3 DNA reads TGCGCCAGCAGCTTGGATCTTCAGCCACGGAACATTCAGTACTTC. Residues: CASSLDLQPRNIQYF.

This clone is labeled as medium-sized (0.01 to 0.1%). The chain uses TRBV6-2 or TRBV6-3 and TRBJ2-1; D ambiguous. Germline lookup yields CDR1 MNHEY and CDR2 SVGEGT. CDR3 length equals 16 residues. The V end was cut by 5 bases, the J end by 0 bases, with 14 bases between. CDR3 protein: CASSIDSLSSYNEQFF. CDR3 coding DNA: TGTGCCAGCAGTATAGATTCCCTATCCTCCTACAATGAGCAGTTCTTC.

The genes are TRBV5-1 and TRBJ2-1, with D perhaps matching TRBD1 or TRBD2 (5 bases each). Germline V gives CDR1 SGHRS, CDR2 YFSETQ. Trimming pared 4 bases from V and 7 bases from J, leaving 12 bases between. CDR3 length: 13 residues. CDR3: CASSRDGENEQFF. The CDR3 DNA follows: TGCGCCAGCAGCCGGGACGGTGAGAATGAGCAGTTCTTC.

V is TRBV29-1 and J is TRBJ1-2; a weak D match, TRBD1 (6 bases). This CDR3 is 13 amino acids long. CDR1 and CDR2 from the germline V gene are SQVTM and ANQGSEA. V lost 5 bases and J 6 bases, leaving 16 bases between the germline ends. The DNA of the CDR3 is TGCAGCGTTCTACTCGGGGGGGCAAATGGCTACACCTTC. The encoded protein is CSVLLGGANGYTF.

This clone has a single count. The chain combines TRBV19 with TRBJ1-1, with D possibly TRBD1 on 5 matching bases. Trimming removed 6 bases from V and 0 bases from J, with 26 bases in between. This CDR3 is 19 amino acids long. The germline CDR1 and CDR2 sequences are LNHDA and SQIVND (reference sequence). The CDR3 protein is CASSGNRDAGRVLNTEAFF. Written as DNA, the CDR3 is TGTGCCAGTAGCGGTAACCGGGACGCTGGGAGGGTACTGAACACTGAAGCTTTCTTT.

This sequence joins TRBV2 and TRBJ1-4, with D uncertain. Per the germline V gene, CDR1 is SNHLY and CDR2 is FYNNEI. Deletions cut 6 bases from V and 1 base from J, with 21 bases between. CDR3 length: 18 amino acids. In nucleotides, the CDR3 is TGTGCCAGCAGGATTCGGGGTTACGATTGGGGAACTAATGAAAAACTGTTTTTT. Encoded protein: CASRIRGYDWGTNEKLFF.

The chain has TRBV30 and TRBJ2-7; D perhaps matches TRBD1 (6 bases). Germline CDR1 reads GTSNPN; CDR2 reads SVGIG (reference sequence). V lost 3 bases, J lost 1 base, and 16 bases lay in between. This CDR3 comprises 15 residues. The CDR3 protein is CAWRSIQGLSYEQYF. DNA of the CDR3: TGTGCCTGGAGATCAATCCAGGGGTTGTCCTACGAGCAGTACTTC.

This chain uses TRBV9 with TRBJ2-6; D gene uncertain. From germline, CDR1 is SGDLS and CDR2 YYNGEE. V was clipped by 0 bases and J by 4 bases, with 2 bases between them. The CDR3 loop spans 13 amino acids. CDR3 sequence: CASSVGGANVLTF. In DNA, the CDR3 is TGTGCCAGCAGCGTAGGCGGGGCCAACGTCCTGACTTTC.

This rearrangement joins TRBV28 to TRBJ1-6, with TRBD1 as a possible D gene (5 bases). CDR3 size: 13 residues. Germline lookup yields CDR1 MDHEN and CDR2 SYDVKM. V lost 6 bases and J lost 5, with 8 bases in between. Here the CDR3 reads CASRQQDNSPLHF. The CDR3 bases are TGTGCCAGCAGACAACAGGATAATTCACCCCTCCACTTT.

The CDR3 sequence is CASSLQGALSPLHF. CDR3 sequence (DNA): TGTGCCAGCAGTTTGCAGGGGGCTTTGTCACCCCTCCACTTT. The genes are TRBV27 and TRBJ1-6; TRBD1 matches 8 bases. The V gene end was trimmed by 3 bases and the J gene end by 10 bases; junction bases not matched to a gene: 5. The V gene's germline CDR1 is MNHEY and CDR2 SMNVEV (reference sequence). The CDR3 is 14 residues long.

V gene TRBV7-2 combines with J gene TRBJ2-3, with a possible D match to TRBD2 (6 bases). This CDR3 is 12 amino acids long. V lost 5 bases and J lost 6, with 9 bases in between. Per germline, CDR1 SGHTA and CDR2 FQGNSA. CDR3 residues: CASSPGGDTQYF. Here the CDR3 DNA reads TGTGCCAGCAGCCCCGGAGGGGATACGCAGTATTTT.

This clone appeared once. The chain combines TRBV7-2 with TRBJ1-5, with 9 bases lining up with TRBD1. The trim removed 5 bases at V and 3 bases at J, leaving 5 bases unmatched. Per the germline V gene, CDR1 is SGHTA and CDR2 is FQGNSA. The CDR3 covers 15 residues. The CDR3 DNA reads TGTGCCAGCAGCACTCGGACAGGGGACAATCAGCCCCAGCATTTT. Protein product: CASSTRTGDNQPQHF.

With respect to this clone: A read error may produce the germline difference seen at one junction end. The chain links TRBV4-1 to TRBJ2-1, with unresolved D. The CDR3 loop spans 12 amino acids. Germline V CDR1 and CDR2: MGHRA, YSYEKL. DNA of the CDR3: TGCGCCACCAGCGACAACTACAATGAGCAGTTCTTC. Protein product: CATSDNYNEQFF.

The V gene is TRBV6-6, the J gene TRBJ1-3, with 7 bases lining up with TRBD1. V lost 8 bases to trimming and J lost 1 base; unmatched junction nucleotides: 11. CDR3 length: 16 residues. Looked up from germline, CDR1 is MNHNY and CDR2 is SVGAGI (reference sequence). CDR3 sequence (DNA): TGTGCCAGCCGTGTTGGGGACAGCTTGTCTGGAAACACCATATATTTT. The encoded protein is CASRVGDSLSGNTIYF.

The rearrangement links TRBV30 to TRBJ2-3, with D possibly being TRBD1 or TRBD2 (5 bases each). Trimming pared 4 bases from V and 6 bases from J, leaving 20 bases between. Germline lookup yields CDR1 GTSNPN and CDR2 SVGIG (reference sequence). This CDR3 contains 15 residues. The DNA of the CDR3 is TGTGCCTGGAATCCCGGGGCGACGGCAGGGGATACGCAGTATTTT. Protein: CAWNPGATAGDTQYF.

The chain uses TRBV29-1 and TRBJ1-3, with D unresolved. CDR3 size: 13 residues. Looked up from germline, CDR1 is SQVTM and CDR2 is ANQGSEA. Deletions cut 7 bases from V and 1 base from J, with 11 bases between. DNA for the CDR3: TGCAGCGGCGCGTTGGGATCTGGAAACACCATATATTTT. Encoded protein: CSGALGSGNTIYF.

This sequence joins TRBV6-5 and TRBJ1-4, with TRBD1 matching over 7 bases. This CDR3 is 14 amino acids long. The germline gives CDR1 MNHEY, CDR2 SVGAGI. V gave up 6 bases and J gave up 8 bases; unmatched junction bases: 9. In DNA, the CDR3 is TGTGCCAGCAGAGGACAGGATCTCGCCGAAAAACTGTTTTTT. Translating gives CASRGQDLAEKLFF.

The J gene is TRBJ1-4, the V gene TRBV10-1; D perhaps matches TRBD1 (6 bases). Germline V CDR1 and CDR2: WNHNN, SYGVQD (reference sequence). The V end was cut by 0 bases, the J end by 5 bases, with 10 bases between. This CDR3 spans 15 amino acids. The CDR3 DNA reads TGCGCCAGCAGTGAGTCATCCGGGGGCAATGAAAAACTGTTTTTT. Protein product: CASSESSGGNEKLFF.

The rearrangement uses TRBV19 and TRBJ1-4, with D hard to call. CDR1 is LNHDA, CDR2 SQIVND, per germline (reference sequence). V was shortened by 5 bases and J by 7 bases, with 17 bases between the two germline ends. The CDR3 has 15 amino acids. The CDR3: CASSDRTDLREKLFF. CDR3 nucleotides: TGTGCCAGTAGTGATCGGACGGACCTCCGTGAAAAACTGTTTTTT. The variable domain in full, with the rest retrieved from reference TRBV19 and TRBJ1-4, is DGGITQSPKYLFRKEGQNVTLSCEQNLNHDAMYWYRQDPGQGLRLIYYSQIVNDFQKGDIAEGYSVSREKKESFPLTVTSAQKNPTAFYLCASSDRTDLREKLFFGSGTQLSVL.

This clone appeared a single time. The CDR3 protein is CATSARTATYEQYF. The CDR3, as DNA: TGTGCCACCAGCGCCCGGACAGCGACCTACGAGCAGTACTTC. The chain carries TRBV15 and TRBJ2-7; TRBD1 might be the D (6 bases). The CDR3 extends over 14 amino acids. Trimming stripped 5 bases from V and 2 bases from J, with 13 bases between. Per germline, CDR1 LNHNV and CDR2 YYDKDF (reference sequence).

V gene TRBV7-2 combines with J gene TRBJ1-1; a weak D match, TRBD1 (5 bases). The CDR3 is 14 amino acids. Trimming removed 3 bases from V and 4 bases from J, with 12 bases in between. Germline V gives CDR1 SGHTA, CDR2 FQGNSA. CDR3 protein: CASSFQGRTTEAFF. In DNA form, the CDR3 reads TGTGCCAGCAGCTTCCAGGGTAGGACCACTGAAGCTTTCTTT.

In DNA, the CDR3 is TGTGCCTGCCTTCACCAGGGACAGGGGAATACTGAAGCTTTCTTT. Its protein product is CACLHQGQGNTEAFF. The rearrangement uses TRBV30 and TRBJ1-1, with 10 bases fitting TRBD1. Germline CDR1 reads GTSNPN; CDR2 reads SVGIG (reference sequence). This CDR3 has 15 residues. Germline trimming cut 6 bases from V and 5 bases from J; bases unmatched to any gene: 12. The full variable domain, completed using reference TRBV30 and TRBJ1-1, is SQTIHQWPATLVQPVGSPLSLECTVEGTSNPNLYWYRQAAGRGLQLLFYSVGIGQISSEVPQNLSASRPQDRQFILSSKKLLLSDSGFYLCACLHQGQGNTEAFFGQGTRLTVV.